One sample yielded the 10 T cell receptor beta chains listed below, sequenced in a study of OX40 agonist ivuxolimab in advanced cancers. Clones were read by immunoSEQ multiplex PCR, and TCRdb kept only the in-frame ones, dropping some. The table lists about 82,000 clones, roughly 90% of them singletons, with about 2% in the top ten. This material consisted of CD4+ or CD8+ T cells sorted from blood, taken in a trial of the OX40 agonist ivuxolimab. The source of these receptors is an adult with an advanced solid tumor such as melanoma, head and neck, liver or kidney cancer.

The genes are TRBV28 and TRBJ1-5, with D perhaps matching TRBD1 (5 bases). Trimming pared 2 bases from V and 6 bases from J, leaving 11 bases between. Germline CDR1 MDHEN, CDR2 SYDVKM. CDR3 size: 14 residues. CDR3 residues: CASSLGTVTQPQHF. Written as DNA, the CDR3 is TGTGCCAGCAGTTTAGGGACCGTCACTCAGCCCCAGCATTTT.

The chain employs TRBV30 and TRBJ2-3, with 7 bases that match TRBD2. The CDR3 spans 12 residues. Germline V lookup: CDR1 GTSNPN, CDR2 SVGIG (reference sequence). Unmatched junction bases numbered 0, after V lost 1 base and J lost 5 bases. The CDR3 bases are TGTGCCTGGAGTGGCGGGAGAGATACGCAGTATTTT. Amino acid sequence: CAWSGGRDTQYF. The full variable domain, in which reference TRBV30 and TRBJ2-3 provide the parts outside the CDR3, is SQTIHQWPATLVQPVGSPLSLECTVEGTSNPNLYWYRQAAGRGLQLLFYSVGIGQISSEVPQNLSASRPQDRQFILSSKKLLLSDSGFYLCAWSGGRDTQYFGPGTRLTVL.

The rearrangement uses TRBV9 and TRBJ2-7; D is unresolved. This CDR3 spans 13 amino acids. V was pared by 6 bases and J by 5 bases, with 15 bases between. Germline CDR1 and CDR2: SGDLS and YYNGEE. CDR3 nucleotides: TGTGCCAGCAACCCAGGTAGGACGGACGAGCAGTACTTC. Translation: CASNPGRTDEQYF.

The V call is TRBV5-1, the J call TRBJ1-2; TRBD1 might be the D (6 bases). Germline V CDR1 and CDR2: SGHRS, YFSETQ. V was shortened by 0 bases and J by 6 bases, with 12 bases between the two germline ends. The CDR3 spans 14 residues. CDR3 residues: CASSLGQGMDGYTF. The CDR3 DNA reads TGCGCCAGCAGCTTGGGTCAGGGGATGGATGGCTACACCTTC.

The J gene is TRBJ2-5, the V gene TRBV25-1; D possibly matches TRBD1 or TRBD2 (6 bases each). Germline V lookup: CDR1 MGHDK, CDR2 SYGVNS. The ends were cut back, 4 bases at V and 1 base at J, with 16 bases in the middle. This CDR3 is 16 amino acids long. The CDR3, as DNA: TGTGCCAGCAGTGGGTACGGAGGGGGAATCCAAGAGACCCAGTACTTC. This encodes CASSGYGGGIQETQYF.

This chain links TRBV19 with TRBJ1-2, with 7 bases matching TRBD1. The trim removed 5 bases at V and 1 base at J, leaving 7 bases unmatched. The germline V gene encodes CDR1 LNHDA and CDR2 SQIVND (reference sequence). The CDR3 has 15 residues. The CDR3 reads CASSEGGFGNYGYTF. In nucleotides, the CDR3 is TGTGCCAGTAGTGAAGGGGGCTTTGGTAACTATGGCTACACCTTC.

The V call is TRBV28, the J call TRBJ1-2, with D maybe TRBD1 (5 bases). The germline V gene encodes CDR1 MDHEN and CDR2 SYDVKM. CDR3 length: 11 residues. The CDR3 sequence: CGCGQGYGYTF. As DNA, the CDR3 is TGTGGATGCGGGCAGGGCTATGGCTACACCTTC.

This clone was detected only once. The J gene is TRBJ2-3, the V gene TRBV5-1; 7 bases fit TRBD2. Germline trimming cut 2 bases from V and 5 bases from J; bases unmatched to any gene: 2. The CDR3 has 13 residues. Germline V gene lookup returns CDR1 SGHRS and CDR2 YFSETQ. CDR3: CASSFGGGDTQYF. Written as DNA, the CDR3 is TGCGCCAGCAGCTTCGGCGGGGGAGATACGCAGTATTTT.

The V call is TRBV21-1, the J call TRBJ2-2; TRBD1 was called by the table and not checked on the DNA. TRBV21-1 is tagged as a pseudogene. The CDR3 is 18 residues long. Written as DNA, the CDR3 is TGTGCCAGCAGCTTCCGGGACAGGGGGATAATGAACACCGGGGAGCTGTTTTTT. Its protein is CASSFRDRGIMNTGELFF.

The rearrangement links TRBV10-2 to TRBJ1-3, with 7 positions matching TRBD1. From germline, CDR1 is WSHSY and CDR2 SAAADI. V lost 4 bases, J lost 7 bases, and 4 bases stayed unmatched. The CDR3 sequence is 13 residues long. The CDR3 loop is CASSGAGGNTIYF. The CDR3 bases are TGCGCCAGCAGTGGGGCAGGGGGGAACACCATATATTTT.